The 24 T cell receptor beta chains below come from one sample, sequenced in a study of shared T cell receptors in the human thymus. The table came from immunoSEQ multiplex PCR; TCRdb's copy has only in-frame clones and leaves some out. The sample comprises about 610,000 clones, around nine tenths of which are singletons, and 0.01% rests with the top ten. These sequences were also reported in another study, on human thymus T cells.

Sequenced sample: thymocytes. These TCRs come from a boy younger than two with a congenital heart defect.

CDR3 nucleotides: TGTGCCAGCAGTTTCAGACAGGGGAAGGGTTGCAATCAGCCCCAGCATTTT. Residues: CASSFRQGKGCNQPQHF. The chain joins TRBV27 to TRBJ1-5; TRBD1 aligns across 8 bases. There are 17 residues in the CDR3. V was pared by 3 bases and J by 2 bases, with 9 bases of the junction left unmatched. Germline V gene sequence: CDR1 MNHEY, CDR2 SMNVEV (reference sequence).

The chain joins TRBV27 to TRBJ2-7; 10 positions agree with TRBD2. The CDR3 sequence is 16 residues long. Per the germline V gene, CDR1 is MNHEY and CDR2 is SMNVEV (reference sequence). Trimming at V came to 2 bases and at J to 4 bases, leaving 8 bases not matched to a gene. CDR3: CASSLGEAGGWYEQYF. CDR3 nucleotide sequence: TGTGCCAGCAGTTTAGGAGAAGCGGGAGGGTGGTACGAGCAGTACTTC.

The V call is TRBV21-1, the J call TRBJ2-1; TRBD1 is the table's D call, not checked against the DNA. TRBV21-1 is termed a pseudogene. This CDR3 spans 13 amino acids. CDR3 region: CAGVQSGVGEQFF. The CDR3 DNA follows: TGTGCCGGGGTCCAGTCAGGGGTGGGTGAGCAGTTCTTC.

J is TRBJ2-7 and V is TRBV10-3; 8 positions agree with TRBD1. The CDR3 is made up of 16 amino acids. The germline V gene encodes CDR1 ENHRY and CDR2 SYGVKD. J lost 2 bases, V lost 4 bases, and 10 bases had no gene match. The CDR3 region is CAISAPPRGPPYEQYF. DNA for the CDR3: TGTGCCATCAGTGCTCCCCCCAGGGGGCCCCCCTACGAGCAGTACTTC.

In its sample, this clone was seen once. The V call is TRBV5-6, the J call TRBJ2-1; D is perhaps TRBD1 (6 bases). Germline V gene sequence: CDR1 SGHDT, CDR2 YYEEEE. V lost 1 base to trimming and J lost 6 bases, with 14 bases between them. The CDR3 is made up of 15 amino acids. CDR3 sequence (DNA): TGTGCCAGCAGCTTGAAGGGGGTCAGCGGCAATGAGCAGTTCTTC. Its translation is CASSLKGVSGNEQFF.

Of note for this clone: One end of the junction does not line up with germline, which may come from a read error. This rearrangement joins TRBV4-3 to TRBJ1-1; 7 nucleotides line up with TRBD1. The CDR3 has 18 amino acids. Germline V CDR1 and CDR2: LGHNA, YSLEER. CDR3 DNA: TGCGCCAGCAGGCAAGGGGGTGGGTTAGAGGGGGCGGTCACTGAAGCTTTCTTT. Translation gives CASRQGGGLEGAVTEAFF.

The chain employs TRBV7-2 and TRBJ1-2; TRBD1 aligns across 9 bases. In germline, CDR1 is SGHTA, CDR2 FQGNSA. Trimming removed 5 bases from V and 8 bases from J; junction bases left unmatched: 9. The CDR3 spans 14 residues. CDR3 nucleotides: TGTGCCAGCAGCACGGGACAGGGAAATGGGGGCTACACCTTC. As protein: CASSTGQGNGGYTF.

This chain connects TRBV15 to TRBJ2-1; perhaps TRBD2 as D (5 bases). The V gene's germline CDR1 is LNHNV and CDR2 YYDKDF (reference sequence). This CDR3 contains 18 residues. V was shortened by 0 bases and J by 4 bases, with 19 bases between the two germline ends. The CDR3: CATSRERPQRPFYNEQFF. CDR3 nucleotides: TGTGCCACCAGCAGAGAAAGGCCCCAGCGGCCGTTTTACAATGAGCAGTTCTTC.

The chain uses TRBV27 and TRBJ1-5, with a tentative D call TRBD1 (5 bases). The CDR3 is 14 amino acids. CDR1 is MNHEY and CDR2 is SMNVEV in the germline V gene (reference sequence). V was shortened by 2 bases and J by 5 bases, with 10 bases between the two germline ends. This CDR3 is CASSLGAGDQPQHF. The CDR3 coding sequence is TGTGCCAGCAGTTTAGGGGCCGGAGATCAGCCCCAGCATTTT.

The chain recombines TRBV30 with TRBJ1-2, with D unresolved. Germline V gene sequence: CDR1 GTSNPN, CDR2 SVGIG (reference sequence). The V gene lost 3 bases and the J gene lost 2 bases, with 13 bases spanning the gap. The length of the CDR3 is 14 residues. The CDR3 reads CAWSPLAANYGYTF. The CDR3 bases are TGTGCCTGGAGCCCCCTGGCGGCGAACTATGGCTACACCTTC. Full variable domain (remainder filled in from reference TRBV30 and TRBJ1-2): SQTIHQWPATLVQPVGSPLSLECTVEGTSNPNLYWYRQAAGRGLQLLFYSVGIGQISSEVPQNLSASRPQDRQFILSSKKLLLSDSGFYLCAWSPLAANYGYTFGSGTRLTVV.

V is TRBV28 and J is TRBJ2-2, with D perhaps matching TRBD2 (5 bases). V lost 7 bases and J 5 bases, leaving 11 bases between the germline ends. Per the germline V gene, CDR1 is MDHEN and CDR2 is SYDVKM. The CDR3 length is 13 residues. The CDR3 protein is CASKLGGTGELFF. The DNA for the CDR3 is TGTGCCAGCAAACTAGGTGGGACCGGGGAGCTGTTTTTT.

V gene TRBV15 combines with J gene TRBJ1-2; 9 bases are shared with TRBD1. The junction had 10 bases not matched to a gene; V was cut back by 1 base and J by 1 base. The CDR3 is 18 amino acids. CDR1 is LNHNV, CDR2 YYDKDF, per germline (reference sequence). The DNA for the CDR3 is TGTGCCACCAGCAGAGGCCCGGACAGGGGCGAAGATAACTATGGCTACACCTTC. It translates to CATSRGPDRGEDNYGYTF.

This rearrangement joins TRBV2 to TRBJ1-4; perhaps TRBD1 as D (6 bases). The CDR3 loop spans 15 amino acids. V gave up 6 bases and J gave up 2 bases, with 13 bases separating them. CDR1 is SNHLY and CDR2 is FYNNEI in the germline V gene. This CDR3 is CASSVHQGTNEKLFF. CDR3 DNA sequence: TGTGCCAGCAGCGTTCACCAGGGGACTAATGAAAAACTGTTTTTT.

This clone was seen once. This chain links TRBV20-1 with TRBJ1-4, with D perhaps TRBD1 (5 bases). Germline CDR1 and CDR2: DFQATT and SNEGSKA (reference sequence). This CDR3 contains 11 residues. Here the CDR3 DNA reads TGCGCAGGGATAACTAATGAAAAACTGTTTTTT. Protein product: CAGITNEKLFF.

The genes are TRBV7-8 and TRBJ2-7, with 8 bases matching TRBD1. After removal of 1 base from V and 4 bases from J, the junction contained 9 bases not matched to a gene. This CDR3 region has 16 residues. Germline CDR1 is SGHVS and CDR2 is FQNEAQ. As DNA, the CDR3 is TGTGCCAGCAGCTTAGAACGGGCAGGGGGCTCGTACGAGCAGTACTTC. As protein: CASSLERAGGSYEQYF.

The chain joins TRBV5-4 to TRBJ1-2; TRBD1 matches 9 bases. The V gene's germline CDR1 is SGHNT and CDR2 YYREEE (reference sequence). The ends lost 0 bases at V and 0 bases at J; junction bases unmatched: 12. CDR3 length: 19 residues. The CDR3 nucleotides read TGTGCCAGCAGCTTGGTAGGGGGGGCTGGACAGGGGCCTAACTATGGCTACACCTTC. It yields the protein CASSLVGGAGQGPNYGYTF. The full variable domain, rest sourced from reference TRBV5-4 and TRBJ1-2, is ETGVTQSPTHLIKTRGQQVTLRCSSQSGHNTVSWYQQALGQGPQFIFQYYREEENGRGNFPPRFSGLQFPNYSSELNVNALELDDSALYLCASSLVGGAGQGPNYGYTFGSGTRLTVV.

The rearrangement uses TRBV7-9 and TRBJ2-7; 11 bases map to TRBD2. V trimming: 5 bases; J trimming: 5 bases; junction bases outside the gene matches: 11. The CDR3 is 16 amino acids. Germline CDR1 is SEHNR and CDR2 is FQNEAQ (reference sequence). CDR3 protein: CASSPLSGRASDEQYF. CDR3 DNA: TGTGCCAGCAGCCCTCTTAGCGGGAGGGCCTCGGACGAGCAGTACTTC.

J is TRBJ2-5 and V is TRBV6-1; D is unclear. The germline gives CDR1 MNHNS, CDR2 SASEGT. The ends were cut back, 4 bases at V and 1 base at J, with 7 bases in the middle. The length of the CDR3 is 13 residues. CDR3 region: CASSGGCQETQYF. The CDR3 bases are TGTGCCAGCAGTGGAGGCTGCCAAGAGACCCAGTACTTC.

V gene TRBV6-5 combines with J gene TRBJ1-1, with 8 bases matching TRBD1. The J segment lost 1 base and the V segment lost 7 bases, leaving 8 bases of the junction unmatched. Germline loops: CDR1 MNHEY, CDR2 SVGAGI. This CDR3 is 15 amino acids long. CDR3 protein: CASNRTGKGNTEAFF. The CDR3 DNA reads TGTGCCAGCAATCGGACAGGGAAGGGGAACACTGAAGCTTTCTTT.

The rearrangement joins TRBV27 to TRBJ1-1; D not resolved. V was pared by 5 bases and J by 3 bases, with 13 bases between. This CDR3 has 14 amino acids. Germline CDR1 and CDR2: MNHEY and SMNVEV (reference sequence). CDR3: CASSPSTEDTEAFF. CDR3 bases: TGTGCCAGCAGTCCTTCCACGGAGGACACTGAAGCTTTCTTT.

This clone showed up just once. The CDR3 nucleotides read TGCGCCAGCAGCCAAGATCCTGCAGTCTCCTACAATGAGCAGTTCTTC. Residues: CASSQDPAVSYNEQFF. The chain joins TRBV4-3 to TRBJ2-1; D is unclear. This CDR3 comprises 16 residues. V was cut by 0 bases and J by 0 bases, with 9 bases left in between. CDR1 is LGHNA and CDR2 is YSLEER in the germline V gene.

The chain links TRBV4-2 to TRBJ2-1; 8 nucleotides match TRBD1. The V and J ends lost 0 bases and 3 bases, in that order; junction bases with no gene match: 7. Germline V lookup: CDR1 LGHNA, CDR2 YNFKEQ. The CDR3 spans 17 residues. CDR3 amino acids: CASSQEPNDRGYNEQFF. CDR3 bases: TGTGCCAGCAGCCAAGAGCCGAATGACAGGGGCTACAATGAGCAGTTCTTC.

The CDR3 spells CATSPTSRTSGREHEQYF. CDR3 DNA: TGTGCCACCAGTCCAACCTCGAGGACTAGCGGGAGAGAGCACGAGCAGTACTTC. The rearrangement uses TRBV15 and TRBJ2-7, with 13 bases fitting TRBD2. The germline gives CDR1 LNHNV, CDR2 YYDKDF (reference sequence). The ends lost 6 bases at V and 5 bases at J; junction bases unmatched: 16. The CDR3 contains 18 residues.

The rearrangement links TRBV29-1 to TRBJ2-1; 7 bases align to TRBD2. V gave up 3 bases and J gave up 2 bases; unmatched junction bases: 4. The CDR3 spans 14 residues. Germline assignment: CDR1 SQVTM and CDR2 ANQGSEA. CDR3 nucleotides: TGCAGCGTTGAGGGCGGGGGACCCTACAATGAGCAGTTCTTC. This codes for CSVEGGGPYNEQFF.